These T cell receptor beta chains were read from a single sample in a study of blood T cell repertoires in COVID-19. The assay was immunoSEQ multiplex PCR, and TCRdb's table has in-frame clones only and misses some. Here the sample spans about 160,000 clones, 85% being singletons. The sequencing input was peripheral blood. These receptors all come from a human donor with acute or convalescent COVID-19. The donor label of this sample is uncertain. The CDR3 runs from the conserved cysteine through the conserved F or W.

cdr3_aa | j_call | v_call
CASSLSDRGSYEQYF | TRBJ2-7 | TRBV7-8
CASSFRSASGNTIYF | TRBJ1-3 | TRBV11-2
CASSLVEWSYNSPLHF | TRBJ1-6 | TRBV7-2
CASSSLDRDANEQFF | TRBJ2-1 | TRBV10-1
CASSSSGGAGEQFF | TRBJ2-1 | TRBV19
CATSRARDRGKVGYTF | TRBJ1-2 | TRBV15
CASSERGLAGGFSYEQYF | TRBJ2-7 | TRBV6-1
CASGLGLLRGLAGNQETQYF | TRBJ2-5 | TRBV12-5
CASSSGSNQPQHF | TRBJ1-5 | TRBV19
CASSRSGNQPQHF | TRBJ1-5 | TRBV11-2
CASRANTGELFF | TRBJ2-2 | TRBV6-5
CASSADLRDSGNTIYF | TRBJ1-3 | TRBV9
CASTATAPNTGELFF | TRBJ2-2 | TRBV28
CASSVARGGQETQYF | TRBJ2-5 | TRBV9
CASSPQGATEAFF | TRBJ1-1 | TRBV9
CASSLMSGGYNEQFF | TRBJ2-1 | TRBV7-3
CAIGQPPRDGYTF | TRBJ1-2 | TRBV10-3
CASSQGVLDEKLFF | TRBJ1-4 | TRBV11-2
CASTNEGQGVGGNSPLHF | TRBJ1-6 | TRBV2
CASIGGTRGQVKQFF | TRBJ2-1 | TRBV6-1
CASSSTGDSLSYNEQFF | TRBJ2-1 | TRBV7-3
CASLPGTGTYNEQFF | TRBJ2-1 | TRBV9
CASSFPTGNYGYTF | TRBJ1-2 | TRBV5-8
CASSFIAGTNTGELFF | TRBJ2-2 | TRBV5-1
CASSLGRGETQYF | TRBJ2-5 | TRBV19
CSVGTGRSPLHF | TRBJ1-6 | TRBV29-1
CASSLTLGSGHGRSGELFF | TRBJ2-2 | TRBV11-2
CASSPYNQPQHF | TRBJ1-5 | TRBV6-5
CASRLTGRNTEAFF | TRBJ1-1 | TRBV19
CASVAASGAYNEQFF | TRBJ2-1 | TRBV2
CASLRNRGGNQPQHF | TRBJ1-5 | TRBV2
CASTGIPYEQYF | TRBJ2-7 | TRBV28
CASRSTGGTEAFF | TRBJ1-1 | TRBV7-9